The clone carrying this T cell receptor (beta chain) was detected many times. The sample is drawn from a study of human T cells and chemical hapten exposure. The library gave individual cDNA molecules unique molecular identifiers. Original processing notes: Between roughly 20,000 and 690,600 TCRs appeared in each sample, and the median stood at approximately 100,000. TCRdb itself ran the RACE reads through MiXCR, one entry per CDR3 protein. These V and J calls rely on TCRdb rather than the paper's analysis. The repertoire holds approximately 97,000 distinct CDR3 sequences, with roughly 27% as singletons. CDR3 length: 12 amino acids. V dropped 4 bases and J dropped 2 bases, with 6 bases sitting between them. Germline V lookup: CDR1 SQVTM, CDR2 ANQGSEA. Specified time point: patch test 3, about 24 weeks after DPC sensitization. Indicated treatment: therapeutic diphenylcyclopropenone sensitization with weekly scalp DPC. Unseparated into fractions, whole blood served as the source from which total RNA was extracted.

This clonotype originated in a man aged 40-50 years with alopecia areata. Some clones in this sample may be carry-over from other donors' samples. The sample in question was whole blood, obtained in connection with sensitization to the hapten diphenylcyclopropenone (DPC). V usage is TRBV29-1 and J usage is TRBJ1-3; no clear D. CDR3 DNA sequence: TGCAGCGTTGTTGAAGCTGGAAACACCATATATTTT. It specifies CSVVEAGNTIYF.